Listed below are T cell receptor beta chains from one sample, sequenced in a study of spatial heterogeneity in lung cancer. TCRdb itself ran the 5' RACE reads through MiXCR, one entry per CDR3 protein. The sample carries roughly 91,000 distinct CDR3 sequences, about 20% recorded once. The starting material was PBMCs, obtained at surgery. The origin of the receptors is a male donor with early-stage non-small cell lung cancer. CDR3s include the opening cysteine and the closing phenylalanine or tryptophan. A D gene is named only where the DNA matches it firmly. Clone size, where shown, is once, few, many, or a class for clones that have expanded.

clone size	V gene	CDR3 length	J gene	D gene	CDR3 protein	CDR3 DNA
many	TRBV18	15	TRBJ1-5	.	CASSPQQGSNQPQHF	TGTGCCAGCTCACCACAACAGGGCAGCAATCAGCCCCAGCATTTT
few	TRBV27	18	TRBJ1-3	.	CASSSYPPRQGYGNTIYF	TGTGCCAGCAGTTCATATCCCCCTCGGCAGGGGTATGGAAACACCATATATTTT
.	TRBV2	13	TRBJ1-1	.	CASRVVMNTEAFF	TGTGCCAGCAGGGTAGTAATGAACACTGAAGCTTTCTTT
.	TRBV27	12	TRBJ2-3	TRBD1	CASSFRQGTQYF	TGTGCCAGCAGTTTCCGACAGGGTACGCAGTATTTT
.	TRBV6-1	10	TRBJ2-5	.	CASRDETQYF	TGTGCCAGCAGGGACGAGACCCAGTACTTC
.	TRBV28	18	TRBJ2-7	TRBD2	CASSFLGTSGTSPYEQYF	TGTGCCAGCAGTTTTCTTGGGACTAGCGGGACCTCCCCCTACGAGCAGTACTTC
many	TRBV12-3/TRBV12-4	12	TRBJ2-1	.	CASSFAGNEQFF	TGTGCCAGCAGTTTCGCCGGGAATGAGCAGTTCTTC
.	TRBV20-1	14	TRBJ1-1	TRBD1	CSARVDQGGTEAFF	TGCAGTGCTAGAGTCGACCAGGGGGGTACTGAAGCTTTCTTT
many	TRBV20-1	15	TRBJ1-1	.	CSARAGAGSGTEAFF	TGCAGTGCTAGAGCCGGGGCAGGGAGTGGCACTGAAGCTTTCTTT
few	TRBV9	13	TRBJ2-5	.	CASSGVPGETQYF	TGTGCCAGCAGCGGTGTCCCAGGAGAGACCCAGTACTTC
.	TRBV10-3	11	TRBJ2-7	.	CAISDSSLQYF	TGTGCCATCAGTGACTCCTCGTTGCAGTACTTC
many	TRBV6-2/TRBV6-3	15	TRBJ1-5	.	CASTLDLDSNQPQHF	TGTGCCAGCACCTTGGACCTGGATAGCAATCAGCCCCAGCATTTT
.	TRBV7-9	15	TRBJ2-3	TRBD1	CASSPRGRITDTQYF	TGTGCCAGCAGCCCGAGGGGGCGTATCACAGATACGCAGTATTTT
.	TRBV18	15	TRBJ2-7	TRBD1	CASSPSLGGEDEQYF	TGTGCCAGCTCACCAAGTTTAGGGGGCGAGGACGAGCAGTACTTC
many	TRBV20-1	13	TRBJ1-1	.	CSAAGRWDTEAFF	TGCAGTGCTGCGGGTCGCTGGGACACTGAAGCTTTCTTT
many	TRBV27	17	TRBJ1-1	.	CASSLRQGRAMNTEAFF	TGTGCCAGCAGTTTACGTCAGGGCAGGGCTATGAACACTGAAGCTTTCTTT
few	TRBV29-1	15	TRBJ2-3	TRBD2	CSVVGASGSTDTQYF	TGCAGCGTTGTAGGGGCTAGCGGTAGCACAGATACGCAGTATTTT
few	TRBV7-9	14	TRBJ2-5	TRBD2	CASSFSGGGETQYF	TGTGCCAGCAGCTTTAGCGGGGGTGGAGAGACCCAGTACTTC
.	TRBV28	12	TRBJ1-6	.	CASGQNNSPLHF	TGTGCCAGTGGACAGAATAATTCACCCCTCCACTTT
few	TRBV2	15	TRBJ1-1	TRBD1	CASSPRTGINTEAFF	TGTGCCAGCAGCCCCCGGACAGGGATCAACACTGAAGCTTTCTTT
.	TRBV20-1	13	TRBJ2-7	.	CSATDESSHEQYF	TGCAGTGCGACGGACGAATCCTCCCACGAGCAGTACTTC
few	TRBV6-5	14	TRBJ2-7	TRBD1	CASKGQGKGYEQYF	TGTGCCAGCAAAGGACAGGGAAAAGGGTACGAGCAGTACTTC
few	TRBV12-3/TRBV12-4	12	TRBJ2-5	.	CASSLASETQYF	TGTGCCAGCAGTTTAGCCAGTGAGACCCAGTACTTC
.	TRBV20-1	15	TRBJ1-5	.	CSARPAGREAQPQHF	TGCAGTGCTAGACCCGCGGGTAGGGAGGCGCAGCCCCAGCATTTT